This T cell receptor (beta chain) is from a study of T cells in narcolepsy. The wider study: Enrolled donors included narcolepsy type 1 or type 2 patients and healthy controls.

The table came from immunoSEQ multiplex PCR; TCRdb's copy has only in-frame clones and leaves some out. The sample lists about 34,000 clones, over 75% occurring once. On this clone itself: The target antigen is unknown.

Germline V gene data show CDR1 as ENHRY and CDR2 as SYGVKD. V was trimmed by 6 bases and J by 4 bases, leaving 15 bases between them. The CDR3 runs 14 residues. Study-wide points: Autoreactive HCRT-specific and TRIB2-specific clonotypes were marked in same-patient CSF-versus-blood CD4+ comparisons. Autoreactive clonotypes reportedly recurred in blood of same and different patients, not controls. Some memory CD4+ repertoires had no autoreactive clone sequences.

This receptor was taken from a human donor with narcolepsy. The chain has TRBV10-3 and TRBJ1-2; the D gene is possibly TRBD1 (6 bases). Sequencing was carried out using CD45RA- memory CD4+ T cells from PBMCs. In nucleotides, the CDR3 is TGTGCCATCAGCCGCGGGGGACAAAGCTATGGCTACACCTTC. Its translation: CAISRGGQSYGYTF.